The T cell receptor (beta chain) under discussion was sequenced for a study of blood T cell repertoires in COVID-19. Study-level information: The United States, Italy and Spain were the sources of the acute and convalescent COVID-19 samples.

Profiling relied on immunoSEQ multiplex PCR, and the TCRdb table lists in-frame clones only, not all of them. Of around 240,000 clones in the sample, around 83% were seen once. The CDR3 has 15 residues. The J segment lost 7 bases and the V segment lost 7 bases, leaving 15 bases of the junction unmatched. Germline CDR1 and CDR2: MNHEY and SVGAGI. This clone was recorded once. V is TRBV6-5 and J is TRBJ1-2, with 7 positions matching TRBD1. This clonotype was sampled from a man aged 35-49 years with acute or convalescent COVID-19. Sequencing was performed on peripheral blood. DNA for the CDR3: TGTGCCAGCAAAGGGCGGGACAGCCATCAGGGTGGCTACACCTTC. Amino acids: CASKGRDSHQGGYTF.